This record concerns one TCR beta chain sequence. What it recognizes is unknown. This sample was taken from a study of blood T cells in healthy people across ages. The study recruited healthy Caucasian donors from Russia who were aged roughly 6 to 95. A minimum of 5 micrograms of total RNA was extracted per sample. Findings and caveats of the study: Whereas aged donors had fewer naive CD4+ cells, long-lived donors had more of them and higher diversity. It was held that the diversity estimates obtained from one million T cells were underestimates.

Combining a sample-barcoded 5' primer with a J-beta primer mix, a second PCR ran for roughly 6 to 12 cycles. TCRdb itself ran the 5' RACE reads through MiXCR, one entry per CDR3 protein. Found here are 700,000 to 950,000 distinct CDR3 sequences, approximately 39% of them singletons; the top ten hold around 20%. This CDR3 region has 13 residues. With V trimmed by 3 bases and J by 15 bases, 10 bases remained unmatched. Germline values: CDR1 PRHDT, CDR2 FYEKMQ (reference sequence). The sequence was obtained from a woman in her sixties or seventies in good health. This chain joins TRBV13 and TRBJ2-1; 8 bases line up with TRBD2. Sequenced input: blood. The CDR3 sequence is CASSFWTSRQPFF. The DNA of the CDR3 is TGTGCCAGCAGCTTCTGGACTAGCCGTCAACCGTTCTTC.